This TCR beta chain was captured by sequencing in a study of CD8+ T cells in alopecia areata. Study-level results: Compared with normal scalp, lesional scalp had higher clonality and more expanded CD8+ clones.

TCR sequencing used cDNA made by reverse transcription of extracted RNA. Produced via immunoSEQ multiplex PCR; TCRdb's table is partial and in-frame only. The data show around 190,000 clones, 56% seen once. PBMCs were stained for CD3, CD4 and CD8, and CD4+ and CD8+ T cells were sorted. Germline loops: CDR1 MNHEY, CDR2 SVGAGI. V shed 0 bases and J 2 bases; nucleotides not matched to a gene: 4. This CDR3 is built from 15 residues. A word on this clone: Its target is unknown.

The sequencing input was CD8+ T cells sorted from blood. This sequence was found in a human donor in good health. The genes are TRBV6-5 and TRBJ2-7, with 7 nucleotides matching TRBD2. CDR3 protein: CASSYSMGLPYEQYF. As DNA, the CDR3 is TGTGCCAGCAGTTACTCTATGGGACTACCCTACGAGCAGTACTTC.